The present TCR beta chain was sequenced within a study of identical twins. Study-level points and caveats: There was an excess of low generation probability in the out-of-frame alpha sequences that twins shared.

V dropped 0 bases and J dropped 7; count of bases not matched to a gene: 9. This CDR3 region has 16 residues. Germline V gives CDR1 DFQATT, CDR2 SNEGSKA (reference sequence). Concerning this clonotype itself: Its target is unknown.

The authors used template switching to add a universal primer site and gave cDNA unique molecular identifiers. TCRdb reprocessed the 5' RACE reads via MiXCR and lists one record per CDR3 protein. Of 700,000 or so distinct CDR3 sequences detected, more than 6.5% appear once; the ten largest clones hold approximately 0.96%. These data were likewise used in another study, on yellow fever vaccine responses in identical twins.

The specimen sequenced was PBMCs. The chain recombines TRBV20-1 with TRBJ2-1, with 10 nucleotides matching TRBD2. The TCR comes from a woman under 30 in good health. Written as DNA, the CDR3 is TGCAGTGCTAGAGATTGGGCTAGCGGGGGTAGGAATGAGCAGTTCTTC. This encodes CSARDWASGGRNEQFF.